This TCR beta chain is from a study of T-cell memory formation after mild COVID-19. Study as a whole: Largely, the TCR clusters proved donor specific. General study points: Day 15 to 85 contracting clones showed balanced CD4/CD8; later expanders leaned CD4+.

CDR3 length: 16 residues. Trimming removed 0 bases from V and 8 bases from J; junction bases left unmatched: 5. The germline V gene has CDR1 SGDLS and CDR2 YYNGEE. Constant-segment-primed 5'RACE gave TCR alpha and TCR beta cDNA libraries with sample barcodes and UMIs. One entry per CDR3 protein results from TCRdb running MiXCR on the 5' RACE reads. Of over 350,000 distinct CDR3 sequences in the sample, approximately 16% were seen once. This clonotype was detected ten times or more. Its antigen is unknown. V gene TRBV9 combines with J gene TRBJ1-6, with 10 bases that match TRBD1. The source of this sequence is a man between 18 and 29 years old who had mild COVID-19 (a few samples of this study predate the infection). Cell type and time point are not known. Sequencing was performed on PBMCs or a T cell subset sorted from them (not recorded which). CDR3 residues: CASSVGGTGVDSPLHF. DNA for the CDR3: TGTGCCAGCAGCGTAGGGGGGACAGGGGTGGATTCACCCCTCCACTTT.